This TCR beta chain was found in a study of T cell repertoires in ileal Crohn's disease. Study in general: All patients had surgery for stricturing (61%) or penetrating (around 39%) disease.

Per sample, approximately 540 nanograms of biopsy DNA were TCRB immunosequenced. TCRdb's table, derived via immunoSEQ multiplex PCR, lists solely in-frame clones and lacks some. This repertoire shows about 14,000 clones, about 73% found once; its top ten account for under 7%. This clonotype was obtained from an adult with Crohn's disease. The sample was ileal tissue.

The CDR3 DNA is TGTGCCATCAGTGTGGACAAGGAGAATCAGCCCCAGCATTTT. This gives the protein CAISVDKENQPQHF. J is TRBJ1-5 and V is TRBV10-3; tentatively, D is TRBD1 (5 bases). Looked up from germline, CDR1 is ENHRY and CDR2 is SYGVKD. The CDR3 length is 14 residues. The germline V and J ends were trimmed by 4 bases and 4 bases, with 11 bases remaining between them.